These 26 T cell receptor beta chains came from one sample sequenced in a study of T cells expressing NK-cell markers. TCRdb reanalyzed the 5' RACE reads and collapses them to one entry per CDR3 protein, without DNA. Its table records some 500,000 distinct CDR3 sequences. The sequenced sample was blood T cells: a sorted CD56 or NKG2C T cell subset, CD4+ or CD8+ T cells, or bulk PBMC T cells (not recorded which). Receptors were obtained from a woman between 50 and 59 years old in good health.

V gene TRBV12-3 or TRBV12-4 combines with J gene TRBJ2-5; the TRBD2 assignment by TCRdb is unverifiable without DNA. The CDR3 sequence is 16 residues long. The CDR3 reads CASRRGGTRVLETQYF.

The chain couples TRBV5-1 to TRBJ2-7. Germline V CDR1 and CDR2: SGHRS, YFSETQ. The CDR3 sequence is 15 residues long. The CDR3 sequence is CASSLAPVPDYEQYF. Supplemented by reference TRBV5-1 and TRBJ2-7, the full variable domain reads KAGVTQTPRYLIKTRGQQVTLSCSPISGHRSVSWYQQTPGQGLQFLFEYFSETQRNKGNFPGRFSGRQFSNSRSEMNVSTLELGDSALYLCASSLAPVPDYEQYFGPGTRLTVT.

V and J are TRBV21-1 and TRBJ1-5. TRBV21-1 is an annotated pseudogene. CDR3 length: 12 amino acids. The CDR3 region is CASSKVGRPQHF.

The CDR3 reads CASQPFSPQETQYF. This chain uses TRBV11-3 with TRBJ2-5. Germline CDR1 SGHNT, CDR2 YENEEA. CDR3 length: 14 residues.

V gene TRBV29-1 combines with J gene TRBJ2-3; TCRdb's D gene call, TRBD1, goes unchecked for lack of DNA. The CDR3 sequence is 14 residues long. Germline assignment: CDR1 SQVTM and CDR2 ANQGSEA. The CDR3 sequence: CSAGALRNTDTQYF.

The CDR3 here is CASSHTPGELFF. The chain recombines TRBV3-1 with TRBJ2-2. Germline-derived CDR1 and CDR2 are LGHDT and YNNKEL (reference sequence). The CDR3 spans 12 residues.

The chain links TRBV7-9 to TRBJ2-1; TCRdb's D call of TRBD2 is untestable without DNA. Per germline, CDR1 SEHNR and CDR2 FQNEAQ (reference sequence). The CDR3 has 16 residues. The CDR3: CASSLGKAGGGDEQFF.

V gene TRBV12-3 or TRBV12-4 combines with J gene TRBJ2-2. CDR3 length: 11 amino acids. The CDR3 loop is CASRRAGELFF.

The rearrangement uses TRBV12-3 or TRBV12-4 and TRBJ2-3. This CDR3 is built from 14 residues. The CDR3 region is CASSLDSTGDTQYF.

The chain is built from TRBV4-2 and TRBJ2-4; there is no DNA to check the TCRdb D call of TRBD2. There are 19 residues in the CDR3. Per germline, CDR1 LGHNA and CDR2 YNFKEQ. CDR3 loop: CASSQKTSGRAGDRDIQYF.

The rearrangement uses TRBV11-2 and TRBJ1-2; TCRdb gives TRBD1 as the D gene, but with no DNA this cannot be confirmed. This CDR3 spans 13 amino acids. Germline CDR1 is SGHAT and CDR2 is FQNNGV. This CDR3 reads CASSRGTIYGYTF.

V and J are TRBV10-1 and TRBJ2-1; TCRdb indicates TRBD2, and absent DNA this call remains unverified. The CDR3 contains 13 residues. Germline V gives CDR1 WNHNN, CDR2 SYGVQD (reference sequence). The CDR3 here is CASRLRLGDEQFF.

J is TRBJ1-5 and V is TRBV28; TCRdb reports TRBD1, a call that lacks DNA to check it against. Per the germline V gene, CDR1 is MDHEN and CDR2 is SYDVKM. This CDR3 comprises 12 residues. This CDR3 reads CASFGANQPQHF. The entire variable domain, with the rest obtained from reference TRBV28 and TRBJ1-5, is as follows: DVKVTQSSRYLVKRTGEKVFLECVQDMDHENMFWYRQDPGLGLRLIYFSYDVKMKEKGDIPEGYSVSREKKERFSLILESASTNQTSMYLCASFGANQPQHFGDGTRLSIL.

This chain connects TRBV4-1 to TRBJ1-1; TCRdb's assignment of TRBD1 cannot be checked, as there is no DNA. CDR3 length equals 15 residues. CDR1 MGHRA and CDR2 YSYEKL come from the germline V gene. The CDR3 here is CASSQAKTGVTEAFF.

The genes are TRBV6-5 and TRBJ2-2. The length of the CDR3 is 16 residues. Germline V gene lookup returns CDR1 MNHEY and CDR2 SVGAGI. This CDR3 reads CASSPVSFMRPGELFF.

CDR3 loop: CASSQGWNADTQYF. The gene calls are TRBV14 and TRBJ2-3. This CDR3 is built from 14 residues. From germline, CDR1 is SGHDN and CDR2 FVKESK.

This chain uses TRBV6-5 with TRBJ2-7; TCRdb reports TRBD2, a call that lacks DNA to check it against. CDR3 length: 14 residues. Germline-derived CDR1 and CDR2 are MNHEY and SVGAGI. CDR3 in amino acids: CAVGGGKPVYEQYF.

This chain uses TRBV5-1 with TRBJ1-2. CDR3 length equals 15 residues. Germline CDR1 and CDR2: SGHRS and YFSETQ. The CDR3 spells CASSLEAEFTYGYTF.

The chain links TRBV12-3 or TRBV12-4 to TRBJ2-1; the TCRdb call, TRBD1, lacks DNA for checking. This CDR3 comprises 11 residues. CDR3 amino acids: CASSPRTEEFF.

The chain combines TRBV24-1 with TRBJ2-3; TCRdb gives TRBD1 as the D gene, but with no DNA this cannot be confirmed. This CDR3 region has 14 residues. Germline V gene sequence: CDR1 KGHDR, CDR2 SFDVKD. The CDR3 loop reads CATSPGRSTDTQYF.

The V and J genes are TRBV5-5 and TRBJ2-7; TCRdb's D call of TRBD2 is untestable without DNA. There are 15 residues in the CDR3. Germline V gene lookup returns CDR1 SGHKS and CDR2 YYEKEE (reference sequence). The CDR3 here is CASSLGPGPLYEQYF.

This rearrangement joins TRBV10-3 to TRBJ2-2; with no DNA, the TCRdb D assignment of TRBD2 cannot be verified. Per the germline V gene, CDR1 is ENHRY and CDR2 is SYGVKD. CDR3 length: 14 amino acids. The CDR3 protein is CAIRTEVITGELFF.

The CDR3 loop reads CAINQARHYGYTF. This sequence joins TRBV10-3 and TRBJ1-2. From germline, CDR1 is ENHRY and CDR2 SYGVKD. CDR3 length: 13 amino acids.

V is TRBV6-5 and J is TRBJ1-4; the TRBD1 assignment by TCRdb is unverifiable without DNA. The CDR3 runs 11 residues. Germline CDR1 and CDR2: MNHEY and SVGAGI. This CDR3 is CASGDMRKLFF.

The chain is built from TRBV20-1 and TRBJ2-7. CDR1 and CDR2 from the germline V gene are DFQATT and SNEGSKA (reference sequence). This CDR3 is built from 15 residues. The chain's CDR3 is CSARGLSPLTYEQYF.

The chain uses TRBV6-5 and TRBJ2-2; as DNA is missing, the TRBD1 call by TCRdb cannot be tested. Germline CDR1 MNHEY, CDR2 SVGAGI. The length of the CDR3 is 20 residues. CDR3 in amino acids: CASSYSPGMRGPRRTGELFF.